A selection of T cell receptor beta chains follows, all from one sample in a study of cytomegalovirus exposure and HLA in healthy donors. Method: immunoSEQ multiplex PCR; TCRdb's copy keeps in-frame clones and lacks some. The sample yields under 200,000 clones, more than 75% seen once. Sequencing was carried out using PBMCs. Every receptor here comes from a girl aged 2 to 10 in good health and CMV-seropositive. The CDR3 runs from the conserved cysteine through the conserved F or W. Fields, in order: D gene, J gene, V gene, clone size, CDR3 protein, CDR3 DNA. A D gene is named only where the DNA matches it firmly. The size entry is marked missing in some rows and otherwise reads once, few, many or a size class.

- TRBJ2-6 TRBV6-1 medium-sized CASSEDGGSGANVLTF TGTGCCAGCAGTGAAGACGGAGGCTCTGGGGCCAACGTCCTGACTTTC
- TRBJ1-1 TRBV28 - CASSLLAEAFF TGTGCCAGCAGTTTACTCGCTGAAGCTTTCTTT
- TRBJ1-1 TRBV4-1 - CASSRKSAGGGKNTEAFF TGCGCCAGCAGCCGAAAAAGCGCCGGCGGAGGTAAGAACACTGAAGCTTTCTTT
- TRBJ2-6 TRBV9 - CASSVEGVVGANVLTF TGTGCCAGCAGCGTAGAAGGGGTGGTTGGGGCCAACGTCCTGACTTTC
TRBD2 TRBJ2-5 TRBV2 - CASETSILQTQYF TGTGCCAGCGAGACTAGCATCCTCCAGACCCAGTACTTC
- TRBJ2-7 TRBV11-2 - CASSLVRANSYEQYF TGTGCCAGCAGCTTAGTGCGGGCTAACTCCTACGAGCAGTACTTC
- TRBJ1-4 TRBV30 - CAEARDNNEKLFF TGTGCCGAAGCAAGGGACAATAATGAAAAACTGTTTTTT
TRBD1 TRBJ2-2 TRBV28 - CASTPGTGFNTGELFF TGTGCCAGCACCCCAGGGACAGGGTTCAACACCGGGGAGCTGTTTTTT
TRBD2 TRBJ2-1 TRBV30 - CAWSVTSGRKNEQFF TGTGCCTGGAGTGTTACCAGCGGGAGAAAAAATGAGCAGTTCTTC
TRBD2 TRBJ2-2 TRBV30 - CAWSVRGGSVGGELFF TGTGCCTGGAGTGTACGGGGCGGGAGCGTCGGCGGGGAGCTGTTTTTT
TRBD2 TRBJ2-5 TRBV11-2 - CASSPGTSGQETQYF TGTGCCAGCAGCCCCGGGACTAGCGGGCAAGAGACCCAGTACTTC
- TRBJ1-3 TRBV4-1 - CASSLDSGDAGNTIYF TGCGCCAGCAGCCTCGATTCAGGGGACGCTGGAAACACCATATATTTT
TRBD2 TRBJ2-2 TRBV5-1 - CASSLAVGTRRTGELFF TGCGCCAGCAGCTTGGCCGTCGGGACTAGGCGCACCGGGGAGCTGTTTTTT
- TRBJ1-1 TRBV18 - CASSPPSDMKAFF TGTGCCAGCTCACCACCTTCCGACATGAAAGCTTTCTTT
TRBD2 TRBJ2-7 TRBV11-3 - CASSTTLGLAEYSYEQYF TGTGCCAGCAGCACGACCCTTGGACTAGCGGAATACTCCTACGAGCAGTACTTC
TRBD2 TRBJ2-4 TRBV5-4 - CASSSRTQREGQNIQYF TGTGCCAGCAGCTCTAGGACGCAGCGGGAGGGCCAGAACATTCAGTACTTC
- TRBJ1-5 TRBV19 once CASRSGVVNQPQHF TGTGCCAGTAGGAGCGGGGTGGTCAATCAGCCCCAGCATTTT
- TRBJ1-2 TRBV28 - CASTNQGWAGYTF TGTGCCAGCACTAATCAGGGTTGGGCGGGCTACACCTTC
TRBD2 TRBJ2-3 TRBV30 - CAWGSGTSGGTDTQYF TGTGCCTGGGGGTCCGGGACTAGCGGGGGCACAGATACGCAGTATTTT
- TRBJ2-5 TRBV30 - CAWSVSRDQETQYF TGTGCCTGGAGTGTATCGAGGGACCAAGAGACCCAGTACTTC
- TRBJ1-2 TRBV6-1 - CASSPQGGYGYTF TGTGCCAGCAGCCCACAAGGGGGCTATGGCTACACCTTC
TRBD2 TRBJ2-7 TRBV19 - CASSIAHRAGEDEQYF TGTGCCAGTAGTATCGCCCACAGAGCGGGAGAGGACGAGCAGTACTTC
- TRBJ2-7 TRBV28 - CASKGPGVAGEQYF TGTGCCAGCAAGGGGCCGGGAGTAGCAGGGGAGCAGTACTTC
- TRBJ2-1 TRBV7-9 - CASSFRRGGIYNEQFF TGTGCCAGCAGCTTCCGAAGGGGGGGTATCTACAATGAGCAGTTCTTC
- TRBJ1-1 TRBV5-4 - CASSLVRGMNTEAFF TGTGCCAGCAGCCTCGTAAGGGGCATGAACACTGAAGCTTTCTTT
TRBD1 TRBJ1-4 TRBV6-5 few CASSRDREKLFF TGTGCCAGCAGTAGGGACAGGGAAAAACTGTTTTTT
TRBD2 TRBJ2-2 TRBV5-4 - CASSADRSGGRTGELFF TGTGCCAGCAGCGCCGATCGCTCGGGCGGGAGGACCGGGGAGCTGTTTTTT
- TRBJ1-1 TRBV4-2 - CASSRPNTGGMNTEAFF TGTGCCAGCAGCCGACCGAATACGGGGGGAATGAACACTGAAGCTTTCTTT
- TRBJ2-1 TRBV12-1 - CASSLVGAVNEQFF TGTGCCAGCAGCTTAGTGGGGGCGGTCAATGAGCAGTTCTTC
- TRBJ2-7 TRBV6-5 - CARSSGLSTYEQYF TGTGCCCGCAGTTCAGGGCTGTCCACCTACGAGCAGTACTTC
- TRBJ1-1 TRBV7-9 - CASSPWGHRRVPTEAFF TGTGCCAGCAGTCCATGGGGGCACCGACGGGTGCCCACTGAAGCTTTCTTT
TRBD1 TRBJ2-1 TRBV30 - CAWSVQGQGINEQFF TGTGCCTGGAGTGTACAGGGACAGGGGATCAATGAGCAGTTCTTC
- TRBJ2-7 TRBV18 - CASSPRQGAVYEQYF TGTGCCAGCTCACCACGGCAGGGCGCGGTCTACGAGCAGTACTTC
TRBD2 TRBJ2-1 TRBV20-1 - CSAAGDEQFF TGCAGTGCTGCGGGAGATGAGCAGTTCTTC
- TRBJ2-7 TRBV5-1 - CASSLAIAYEQYF TGCGCCAGCAGCTTGGCCATCGCCTACGAGCAGTACTTC
TRBD2 TRBJ2-3 TRBV28 - CASSRGGTDTQYF TGTGCCAGCAGCCGGGGGGGCACAGATACGCAGTATTTT
- TRBJ2-6 TRBV4-2 - CASSQDFRSFSGANVLTF TGTGCCAGCAGCCAAGATTTCAGGTCCTTCTCTGGGGCCAACGTCCTGACTTTC
- TRBJ1-3 TRBV6-5 - CASNTGGPGGNTIYF TGTGCCAGCAACACGGGGGGGCCCGGGGGAAACACCATATATTTT
TRBD2 TRBJ2-3 TRBV29-1 once CSVDEGGLDTQYF TGCAGCGTTGATGAGGGAGGGTTGGATACGCAGTATTTT
- TRBJ2-1 TRBV5-5 - CASSLLGGSYNEQFF TGTGCCAGCAGCTTGTTAGGGGGCTCCTACAATGAGCAGTTCTTC
- TRBJ1-5 TRBV2 - CASSESTAYQPQHF TGTGCCAGCAGTGAATCGACAGCCTATCAGCCCCAGCATTTT
- TRBJ2-2 TRBV27 - CASSLFFRANTGELFF TGTGCCAGCAGTTTATTTTTCAGGGCGAACACCGGGGAGCTGTTTTTT
- TRBJ2-3 TRBV30 - CAWSDGIHTDTQYF TGTGCCTGGAGTGACGGGATTCACACAGATACGCAGTATTTT
- TRBJ2-5 TRBV30 - CAWRFGGGRETQYF TGTGCCTGGAGGTTCGGGGGTGGGAGGGAGACCCAGTACTTC
- TRBJ1-5 TRBV7-9 few CASSLASVPGQPQHF TGTGCCAGCAGCTTAGCCAGCGTCCCCGGGCAGCCCCAGCATTTT
TRBD1 TRBJ1-1 TRBV4-1 - CASSQVWGQGARGTEAFF TGCGCCAGCAGCCAAGTTTGGGGACAGGGGGCTCGAGGGACTGAAGCTTTCTTT
TRBD1 TRBJ1-3 TRBV5-5 few CASSLLIGQGAGNTIYF TGTGCCAGCAGCTTGTTAATTGGACAGGGGGCAGGAAACACCATATATTTT
- TRBJ2-7 TRBV5-1 - CASSLGAEQYF TGCGCCAGCAGCTTGGGAGCCGAGCAGTACTTC
- TRBJ2-1 TRBV6-1 - CASSEAGGGSEQFF TGTGCCAGCAGTGAAGCGGGGGGCGGGAGCGAGCAGTTCTTC
TRBD2 TRBJ2-1 TRBV5-4 - CASSFGLAGLNEQFF TGTGCCAGCAGCTTTGGGCTAGCGGGACTCAATGAGCAGTTCTTC